This T cell receptor beta chain was sequenced for a study of identical twins. The V and J ends lost 6 bases and 6 bases, in that order; junction bases with no gene match: 3. Per the germline V gene, CDR1 is ENHRY and CDR2 is SYGVKD. The CDR3 contains 13 residues. This clonotype was detected only a few times. TCRdb called the 5' RACE reads again in MiXCR, with one record for every CDR3 protein. The table lists approximately 680,000 distinct CDR3 sequences, roughly 7.2% of them singletons, with 1.5% to 2% in the top ten. These data also featured in a second study, about yellow fever vaccine responses in identical twins.

What was sequenced was PBMCs. The gene calls are TRBV10-3 and TRBJ2-2; TRBD2 matches 8 bases. The TCR sequence derives from a woman between 18 and 30 years old in good health. The CDR3 sequence is CAISETSAGELFF. CDR3 sequence (DNA): TGTGCCATCAGCGAGACTAGCGCCGGGGAGCTGTTTTTT.